The rows below give T cell receptor beta chains drawn from one sample of a study of blood T cell repertoires in COVID-19. TCRdb keeps only in-frame clones here, not all; method: immunoSEQ multiplex PCR. The data hold 250,000 to 350,000 clones, with approximately 88% observed a single time. The sample comprised PBMCs or T cells enriched from blood (not recorded which). The origin of the receptors is a young woman who had recovered from COVID-19. CDR3s include the opening cysteine and the closing phenylalanine or tryptophan.

len: 13
v_gene: TRBV27
CDR3aa: CASSLSRSETQYF

len: 13
v_gene: TRBV2
CDR3aa: CASGQTPNYGYTF

len: 15
v_gene: TRBV6-5
CDR3aa: CASSYVQVTPGELFF

len: 15
v_gene: TRBV25-1
CDR3aa: CASSEQGATNEKLFF

len: 18
v_gene: TRBV15
CDR3aa: CATSRPPRDRGRADTQYF

len: 13
v_gene: TRBV29-1
CDR3aa: CSGGTGGTDTQYF

len: 15
v_gene: TRBV19
CDR3aa: CASSISGDTNEKLFF

len: 13
v_gene: TRBV7-6
CDR3aa: CASSPSPDQPQHF

len: 21
v_gene: TRBV28
CDR3aa: CASSNRPGLAGGPGFYNEQFF

len: 15
v_gene: TRBV6-5
CDR3aa: CASSYSTDRGNTIYF

len: 13
v_gene: TRBV7-3
CDR3aa: CASSREYGYGYTF

len: 13
v_gene: TRBV7-8
CDR3aa: CASSLGGSETQYF

len: 15
v_gene: TRBV15
CDR3aa: CATSMDRGSGNTIYF

len: 16
v_gene: TRBV18
CDR3aa: CASSPQGKGSSYEQYF

len: 17
v_gene: TRBV12-5
CDR3aa: CASGLVRGISSYNEQFF

len: 15
v_gene: TRBV11-2
CDR3aa: CASSLEGQMNTEAFF

len: 12
v_gene: TRBV12-3/TRBV12-4
CDR3aa: CASTPGRGEAFF

len: 15
v_gene: TRBV9
CDR3aa: CASSASGSLSNEQYF

len: 13
v_gene: TRBV7-8
CDR3aa: CASSLLANYEQYF

len: 15
v_gene: TRBV5-1
CDR3aa: CASSTTGKAGNTIYF

len: 14
v_gene: TRBV27
CDR3aa: CASSAWTANTEAFF

len: 16
v_gene: TRBV28
CDR3aa: CASSPGTGTIGNEQFF

len: 13
v_gene: TRBV2
CDR3aa: CASRVEGVGEQYF

len: 17
v_gene: TRBV7-6
CDR3aa: CASSFGQGVTAYYGYTF

len: 15
v_gene: TRBV30
CDR3aa: CAWSVSGGETGELFF

len: 14
v_gene: TRBV7-8
CDR3aa: CASSPGLAAYEQYF

len: 13
v_gene: TRBV6-1
CDR3aa: CASSETVSYEQYF

len: 15
v_gene: TRBV5-5
CDR3aa: CASSLEQGNTGELFF

len: 16
v_gene: TRBV6-5
CDR3aa: CASSYQLAGGLNTQYF

len: 13
v_gene: TRBV7-9
CDR3aa: CASSRGENYEQYF

len: 16
v_gene: TRBV7-9
CDR3aa: CASSSLGQAPWYEQYF

len: 15
v_gene: TRBV15
CDR3aa: CATSRQTGTQETQYF

len: 16
v_gene: TRBV28
CDR3aa: CASSFSSDRHTGELFF

len: 14
v_gene: TRBV5-4
CDR3aa: CATQEVGSFNEQFF

len: 16
v_gene: TRBV4-2
CDR3aa: CASSQGTFATNEKLFF

len: 16
v_gene: TRBV6-5
CDR3aa: CASSYSGQGAEQPQHF

len: 16
v_gene: TRBV2
CDR3aa: CASRRGLAGVTGELFF

len: 13
v_gene: TRBV7-2
CDR3aa: CASSLDWENIQYF

len: 15
v_gene: TRBV7-8
CDR3aa: CASSLAATDTYEQYF

len: 15
v_gene: TRBV30
CDR3aa: CAWSGPRTGATEAFF

len: 16
v_gene: TRBV7-6
CDR3aa: CASSLVLAGGRYEQFF

len: 15
v_gene: TRBV18
CDR3aa: CASSPQTGENYGYTF

len: 15
v_gene: TRBV3-1/TRBV3-2
CDR3aa: CASSRYLVLGNTIYF

len: 15
v_gene: TRBV9
CDR3aa: CASSALDRVGGGYTF

len: 13
v_gene: TRBV12-3/TRBV12-4
CDR3aa: CASSSDRANGYTF

len: 14
v_gene: TRBV6-2/TRBV6-3
CDR3aa: CASSLDYNTGELFF

len: 15
v_gene: TRBV4-3
CDR3aa: CASSQDTAGPETQYF

len: 14
v_gene: TRBV5-1
CDR3aa: CASSLEQGGNTIYF

len: 17
v_gene: TRBV9
CDR3aa: CASSALQIAGGYSNQYF

len: 16
v_gene: TRBV19
CDR3aa: CASSIAPGGLAGELFF

len: 13
v_gene: TRBV20-1
CDR3aa: CSASSDTYNEQFF

len: 16
v_gene: TRBV7-2
CDR3aa: CASSLEQGAGRYGYTF